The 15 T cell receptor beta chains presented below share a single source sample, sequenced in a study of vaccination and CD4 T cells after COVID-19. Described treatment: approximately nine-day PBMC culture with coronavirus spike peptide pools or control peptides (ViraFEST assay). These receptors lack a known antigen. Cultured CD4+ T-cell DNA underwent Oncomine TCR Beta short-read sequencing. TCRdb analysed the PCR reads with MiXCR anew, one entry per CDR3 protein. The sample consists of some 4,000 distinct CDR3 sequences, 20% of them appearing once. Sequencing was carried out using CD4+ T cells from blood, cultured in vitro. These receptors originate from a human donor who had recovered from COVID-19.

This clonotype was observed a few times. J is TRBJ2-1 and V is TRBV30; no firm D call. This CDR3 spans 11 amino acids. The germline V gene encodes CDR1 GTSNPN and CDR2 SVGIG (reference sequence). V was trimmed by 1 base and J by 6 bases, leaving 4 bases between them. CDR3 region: CAWSALNEQFF. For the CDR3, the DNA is TGTGCCTGGAGTGCTCTCAATGAGCAGTTCTTC.

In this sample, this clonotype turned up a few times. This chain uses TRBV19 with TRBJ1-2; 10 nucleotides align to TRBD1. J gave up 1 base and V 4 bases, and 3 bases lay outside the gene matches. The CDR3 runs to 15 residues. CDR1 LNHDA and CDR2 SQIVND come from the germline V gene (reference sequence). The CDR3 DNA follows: TGTGCCAGTAGTAGCCGGGACAGGGGTAACTATGGCTACACCTTC. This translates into CASSSRDRGNYGYTF.

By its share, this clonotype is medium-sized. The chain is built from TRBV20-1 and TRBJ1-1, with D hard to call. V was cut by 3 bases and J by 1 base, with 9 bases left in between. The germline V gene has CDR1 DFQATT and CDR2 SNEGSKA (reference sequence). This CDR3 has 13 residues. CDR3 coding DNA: TGCAGTGCTAGTACCGTTACGAACACTGAAGCTTTCTTT. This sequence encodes CSASTVTNTEAFF.

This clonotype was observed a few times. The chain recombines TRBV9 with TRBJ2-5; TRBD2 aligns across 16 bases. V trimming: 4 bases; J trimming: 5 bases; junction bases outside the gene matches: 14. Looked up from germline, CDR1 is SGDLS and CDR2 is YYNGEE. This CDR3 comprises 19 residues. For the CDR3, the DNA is TGTGCCAGCAGCCGAGAACCTGGGACTAGCGGGGGGGCCTGGGAGACCCAGTACTTC. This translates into CASSREPGTSGGAWETQYF.

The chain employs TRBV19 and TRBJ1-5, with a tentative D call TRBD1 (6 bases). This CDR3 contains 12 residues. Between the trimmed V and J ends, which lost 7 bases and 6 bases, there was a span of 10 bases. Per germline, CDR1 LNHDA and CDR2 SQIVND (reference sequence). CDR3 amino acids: CASTGVAQPQHF. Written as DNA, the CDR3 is TGTGCCAGTACAGGGGTGGCTCAGCCCCAGCATTTT.

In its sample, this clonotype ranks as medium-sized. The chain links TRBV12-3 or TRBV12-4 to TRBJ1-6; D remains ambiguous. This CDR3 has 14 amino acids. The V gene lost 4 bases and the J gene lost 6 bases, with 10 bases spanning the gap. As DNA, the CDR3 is TGTGCCAGCAGTTCATCGGGGTCTAATTCACCCCTCCACTTT. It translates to CASSSSGSNSPLHF.

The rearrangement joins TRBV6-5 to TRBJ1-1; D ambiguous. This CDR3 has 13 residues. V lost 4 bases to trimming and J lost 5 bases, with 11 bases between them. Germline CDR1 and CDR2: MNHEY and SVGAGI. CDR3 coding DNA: TGTGCCAGCAGTTTCGGGGTCGGGACTGAAGCTTTCTTT. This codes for CASSFGVGTEAFF.

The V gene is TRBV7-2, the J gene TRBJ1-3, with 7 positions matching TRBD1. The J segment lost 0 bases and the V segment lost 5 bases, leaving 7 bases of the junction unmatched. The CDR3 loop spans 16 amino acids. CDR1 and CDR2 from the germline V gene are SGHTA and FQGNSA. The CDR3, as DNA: TGTGCCAGCAGCCTCGACAGGGATCCCTCTGGAAACACCATATATTTT. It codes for CASSLDRDPSGNTIYF.

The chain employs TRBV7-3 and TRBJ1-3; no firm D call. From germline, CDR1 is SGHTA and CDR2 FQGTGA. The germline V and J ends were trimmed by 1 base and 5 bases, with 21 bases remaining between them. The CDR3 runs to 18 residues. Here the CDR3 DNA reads TGTGCCAGCAGCTTAAAGGTTTCCGAAAGGAGGGTTCGAAACACCATATATTTT. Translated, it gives CASSLKVSERRVRNTIYF.

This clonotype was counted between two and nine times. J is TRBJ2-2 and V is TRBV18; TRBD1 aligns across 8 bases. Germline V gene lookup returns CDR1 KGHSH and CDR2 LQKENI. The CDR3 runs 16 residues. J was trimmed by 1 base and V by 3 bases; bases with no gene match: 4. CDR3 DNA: TGTGCCAGCTCACCGCAGGGGGCTAAGAACACCGGGGAGCTGTTTTTT. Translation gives CASSPQGAKNTGELFF.

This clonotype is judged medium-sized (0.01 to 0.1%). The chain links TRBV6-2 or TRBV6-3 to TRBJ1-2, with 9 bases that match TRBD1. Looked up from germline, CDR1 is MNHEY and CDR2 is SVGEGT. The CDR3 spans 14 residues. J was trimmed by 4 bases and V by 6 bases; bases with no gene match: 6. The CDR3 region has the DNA TGTGCCAGCAGGTGGGGGACAGGGCTCTATGGCTACACCTTC. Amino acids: CASRWGTGLYGYTF.

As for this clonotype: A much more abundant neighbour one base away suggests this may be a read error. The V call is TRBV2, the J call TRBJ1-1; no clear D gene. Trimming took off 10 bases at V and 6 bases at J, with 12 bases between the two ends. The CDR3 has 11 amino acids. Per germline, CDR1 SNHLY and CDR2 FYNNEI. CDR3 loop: CANTYIAEAFF. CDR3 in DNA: TGTGCCAACACTTATATCGCTGAAGCTTTCTTT.

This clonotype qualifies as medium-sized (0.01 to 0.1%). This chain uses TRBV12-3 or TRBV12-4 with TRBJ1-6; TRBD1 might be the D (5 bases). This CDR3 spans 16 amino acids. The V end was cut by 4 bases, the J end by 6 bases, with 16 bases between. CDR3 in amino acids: CASSSPVPGPNSPLHF. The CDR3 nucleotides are TGTGCCAGCAGTTCCCCGGTTCCGGGACCTAATTCACCCCTCCACTTT.

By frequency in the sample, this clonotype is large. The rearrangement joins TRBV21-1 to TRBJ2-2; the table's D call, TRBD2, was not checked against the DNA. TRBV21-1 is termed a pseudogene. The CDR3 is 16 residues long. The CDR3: CASSKSLAGYTGELFF. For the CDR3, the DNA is TGTGCCAGCAGCAAATCACTAGCGGGGTACACCGGGGAGCTGTTTTTT.

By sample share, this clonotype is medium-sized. CDR3 amino acids: CASSPGPERTLHF. Here the CDR3 DNA reads TGTGCCAGCAGCCCCGGGCCAGAAAGGACCCTCCACTTT. The chain couples TRBV5-4 to TRBJ1-6; D unclear. This CDR3 is 13 amino acids long. Germline V gene data show CDR1 as SGHNT and CDR2 as YYREEE (reference sequence). The V and J ends lost 4 bases and 14 bases respectively, with 16 bases between them.